Following are 20 T cell receptor beta chains from one sample sequenced in a study of blood T cell repertoires in COVID-19. The repertoire was sequenced with immunoSEQ multiplex PCR; TCRdb's copy has only in-frame clones and lacks some. The sample has approximately 100,000 clones; around 92% are singletons. Source material: peripheral blood. The receptors were sampled from a woman aged 55-69 years with acute or convalescent COVID-19.

The V and J genes are TRBV5-1 and TRBJ2-1, with TRBD1 matching 7 bases. This CDR3 has 12 residues. The germline V gene encodes CDR1 SGHRS and CDR2 YFSETQ. Losses at the gene ends were 4 bases for V and 9 bases for J; bases not matched to a gene: 4. Written as DNA, the CDR3 is TGCGCCAGCAGCATGACAGGGAGTGAGCAGTTCTTC. It translates to CASSMTGSEQFF.

The rearrangement joins TRBV27 to TRBJ1-4; D is undetermined. Germline-derived CDR1 and CDR2 are MNHEY and SMNVEV (reference sequence). V was cut by 9 bases and J by 15 bases, with 23 bases left in between. The CDR3 spans 13 residues. The DNA for the CDR3 is TGTGCCAGTAGAACCGGAGTCGGAGGGTGGTTGTTTTTT. Translated, it gives CASRTGVGGWLFF.

V and J are TRBV9 and TRBJ2-2; the D gene is possibly TRBD2 (6 bases). Germline CDR1 reads SGDLS; CDR2 reads YYNGEE. The CDR3 is made up of 16 amino acids. V gave up 2 bases and J gave up 4 bases, with 15 bases separating them. CDR3 sequence reads: CASSVVSSDVTGELFF. CDR3 DNA: TGTGCCAGCAGCGTCGTCTCTAGCGACGTCACCGGGGAGCTGTTTTTT.

The rearrangement uses TRBV5-1 and TRBJ2-3; D call uncertain. The germline V gene encodes CDR1 SGHRS and CDR2 YFSETQ. The CDR3 is made up of 15 amino acids. V was shortened by 4 bases and J by 1 base, with 13 bases between the two germline ends. DNA for the CDR3: TGCGCCAGCAGCGTACGGGTTGCTGGCACAGATACGCAGTATTTT. It encodes CASSVRVAGTDTQYF.

The chain recombines TRBV27 with TRBJ1-5; a weak D match, TRBD1 (5 bases). This CDR3 has 17 amino acids. V lost 2 bases and J 4 bases, leaving 18 bases between the germline ends. Germline CDR1 MNHEY, CDR2 SMNVEV (reference sequence). This CDR3 reads CASSLRAWQGTNQPQHF. The DNA for the CDR3 is TGTGCCAGCAGTTTAAGGGCATGGCAGGGAACAAATCAGCCCCAGCATTTT.

The chain's CDR3 is CASSLGLAGATGELFF. CDR3 sequence (DNA): TGTGCCAGCAGCTTGGGGCTAGCGGGAGCAACCGGGGAGCTGTTTTTT. The V gene is TRBV7-3, the J gene TRBJ2-2; 10 bases line up with TRBD2. The CDR3 contains 16 residues. Trimming took 3 bases from V and 5 from J; bases not matched to a gene: 6. CDR1 is SGHTA and CDR2 is FQGTGA in the germline V gene.

The V gene is TRBV9, the J gene TRBJ1-2; no clear D gene. Trimming stripped 0 bases from V and 0 bases from J, with 6 bases between. Germline V gene sequence: CDR1 SGDLS, CDR2 YYNGEE. The CDR3 has 14 residues. In DNA, the CDR3 is TGTGCCAGCAGCGTAGGAGCCCCTAACTATGGCTACACCTTC. Translating it yields CASSVGAPNYGYTF.

The chain carries TRBV6-5 and TRBJ2-7, with 8 bases matching TRBD2. There are 13 residues in the CDR3. V lost 2 bases and J lost 6; bases outside the gene matches: 3. Germline CDR1 and CDR2: MNHEY and SVGAGI. CDR3 in DNA: TGTGCCAGCAGTTACGGGGCGGGAGGCGAGCAGTACGTC. It specifies CASSYGAGGEQYV.

The chain joins TRBV10-2 to TRBJ2-2; TRBD2 agrees at 7 bases. Germline V CDR1 and CDR2: WSHSY, SAAADI. V lost 5 bases to trimming and J lost 2 bases; unmatched junction nucleotides: 5. The CDR3 contains 15 residues. The CDR3 is CASSHPGLNTGELFF. In DNA, the CDR3 is TGCGCCAGCAGTCATCCGGGACTAAACACCGGGGAGCTGTTTTTT.

The chain joins TRBV20-1 to TRBJ1-2, with a tentative D call TRBD1 (5 bases). The germline V gene has CDR1 DFQATT and CDR2 SNEGSKA (reference sequence). V was cut by 6 bases and J by 3 bases, with 8 bases left in between. The CDR3 runs 11 residues. The CDR3: CSASTDYGYTF. The CDR3 DNA is TGCAGTGCCTCGACAGACTATGGCTACACCTTC.

The V call is TRBV28, the J call TRBJ1-5; D uncertain. Trimming removed 4 bases from V and 7 bases from J, with 8 bases in between. Germline loops: CDR1 MDHEN, CDR2 SYDVKM. The CDR3 has 12 amino acids. DNA for the CDR3: TGTGCCAGCAGTTCTCCGACACAGCCCCAGCATTTT. Amino acid sequence: CASSSPTQPQHF.

The gene calls are TRBV7-6 and TRBJ2-2, with D unresolved. The V and J ends lost 4 bases and 2 bases respectively, with 2 bases between them. CDR1 is SGHVS and CDR2 is FNYEAQ in the germline V gene. The CDR3 runs to 12 residues. The CDR3 DNA sequence: TGTGCCAGCAGCTCAAACACCGGGGAGCTGTTTTTT. This sequence encodes CASSSNTGELFF.

This chain joins TRBV9 and TRBJ1-6, with TRBD1 identical over 7 bases. Germline V CDR1 and CDR2: SGDLS, YYNGEE. CDR3 length equals 16 residues. V was pared by 2 bases and J by 4 bases, with 6 bases of the junction left unmatched. This CDR3 reads CASSVGTATYNSPLHF. The CDR3, as DNA: TGTGCCAGCAGCGTGGGGACAGCCACTTATAATTCACCCCTCCACTTT.

This rearrangement joins TRBV11-2 to TRBJ1-6; TRBD1 is a possible D gene (6 bases). Germline V CDR1 and CDR2: SGHAT, FQNNGV. Deletions cut 2 bases from V and 10 bases from J, with 12 bases between. The CDR3 loop spans 14 amino acids. This chain's CDR3 is CASSLLTGYSPLHF. DNA of the CDR3: TGTGCCAGCAGCTTACTTACAGGGTACTCACCCCTCCACTTT.

The gene calls are TRBV3-1 (or the pseudogene TRBV3-2) and TRBJ2-3; 11 bases align to TRBD2. With V trimmed by 2 bases and J by 4 bases, 5 bases remained unmatched. The CDR3 covers 16 residues. The germline V gene has CDR1 LGHDT and CDR2 YNNKEL (reference sequence). CDR3: CASSQPSTSGADTQYF. The CDR3 bases are TGTGCCAGCAGCCAACCCTCGACTAGCGGGGCAGATACGCAGTATTTT.

The rearrangement uses TRBV18 and TRBJ2-3; TRBD2 is a possible D gene (5 bases). Per germline, CDR1 KGHSH and CDR2 LQKENI. This CDR3 is 14 amino acids long. The ends were cut back, 6 bases at V and 2 bases at J, with 12 bases in the middle. The CDR3 DNA reads TGTGCCAGCTCCGCTCGAGGGCCCACAGATACGCAGTATTTT. This codes for CASSARGPTDTQYF.

The chain links TRBV6-5 to TRBJ1-1; D perhaps matches TRBD1 (5 bases). Germline V gives CDR1 MNHEY, CDR2 SVGAGI. The CDR3 sequence is 12 residues long. V lost 8 bases and J 5 bases, leaving 12 bases between the germline ends. CDR3 nucleotide sequence: TGTGCCAGCGCACAGGTGAGTACTGAAGCTTTCTTT. Translation: CASAQVSTEAFF.

The genes are TRBV2 and TRBJ1-1; 7 bases agree with TRBD1. In germline, CDR1 is SNHLY, CDR2 FYNNEI. This CDR3 is 14 amino acids long. The ends lost 7 bases at V and 1 base at J; junction bases unmatched: 6. For the CDR3, the DNA is TGTGCCAGCACCCAGACAGGGCAGAACACTGAAGCTTTCTTT. This gives the protein CASTQTGQNTEAFF.

This clone is a singleton in its sample. The chain carries TRBV5-5 and TRBJ2-7, with a weak D call TRBD1 (6 bases). CDR1 is SGHKS, CDR2 YYEKEE, per germline (reference sequence). V was clipped by 0 bases and J by 4 bases, with 11 bases between them. CDR3 size: 14 residues. The CDR3 DNA is TGTGCCAGCAGCTTGGGGGACACCTATTACGAGCAGTACGTC. This sequence encodes CASSLGDTYYEQYV.

The chain joins TRBV3-1 (or the pseudogene TRBV3-2) to TRBJ2-4; D is uncertain. CDR1 is LGHDT and CDR2 is YNNKEL in the germline V gene (reference sequence). This CDR3 is built from 14 residues. V was cut by 0 bases and J by 4 bases, with 7 bases left in between. Here the CDR3 reads CASSQEPQKNIQYF. In nucleotides, the CDR3 is TGTGCCAGCAGCCAAGAACCCCAGAAAAACATTCAGTACTTC.